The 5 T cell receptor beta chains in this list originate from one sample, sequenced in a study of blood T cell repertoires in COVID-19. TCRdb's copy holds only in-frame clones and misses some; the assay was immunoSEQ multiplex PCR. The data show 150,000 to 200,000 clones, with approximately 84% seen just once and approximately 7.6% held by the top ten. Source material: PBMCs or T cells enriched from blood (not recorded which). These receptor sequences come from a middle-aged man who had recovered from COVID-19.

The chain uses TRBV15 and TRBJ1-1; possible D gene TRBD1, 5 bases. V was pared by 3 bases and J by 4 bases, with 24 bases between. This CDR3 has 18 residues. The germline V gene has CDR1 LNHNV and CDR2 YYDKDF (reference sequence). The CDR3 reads CATSRGGTNLPIITEAFF. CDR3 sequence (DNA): TGTGCCACCAGCAGGGGAGGGACCAACCTACCGATCATCACTGAAGCTTTCTTT.

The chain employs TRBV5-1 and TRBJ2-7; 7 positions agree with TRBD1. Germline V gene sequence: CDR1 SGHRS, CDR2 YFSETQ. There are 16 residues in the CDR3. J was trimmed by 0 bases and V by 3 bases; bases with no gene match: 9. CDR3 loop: CASSYLGTDTSYEQYF. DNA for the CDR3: TGCGCCAGCAGCTACTTAGGGACAGATACCTCCTACGAGCAGTACTTC.

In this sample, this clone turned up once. Here the CDR3 reads CASRQGVGGYTF. DNA of the CDR3: TGTGCCAGCAGGCAGGGTGTAGGGGGCTACACCTTC. V gene TRBV28 combines with J gene TRBJ1-2; D might be TRBD1 (5 bases). Deletions cut 6 bases from V and 8 bases from J, with 13 bases between. Germline V gene sequence: CDR1 MDHEN, CDR2 SYDVKM. The CDR3 contains 12 residues.

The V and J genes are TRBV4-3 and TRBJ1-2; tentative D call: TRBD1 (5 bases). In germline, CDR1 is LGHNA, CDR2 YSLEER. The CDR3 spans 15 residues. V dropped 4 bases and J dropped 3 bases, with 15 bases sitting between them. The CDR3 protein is CASSLLGGEDYGYTF. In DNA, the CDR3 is TGCGCCAGCAGCCTCTTGGGAGGGGAAGACTATGGCTACACCTTC.

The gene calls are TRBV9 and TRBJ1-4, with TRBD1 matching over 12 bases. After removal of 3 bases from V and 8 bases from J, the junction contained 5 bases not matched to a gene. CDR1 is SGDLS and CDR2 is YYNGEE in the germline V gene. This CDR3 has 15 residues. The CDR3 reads CASSEGTGGYEKLFF. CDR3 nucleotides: TGTGCCAGCAGCGAAGGGACAGGGGGCTACGAAAAACTGTTTTTT.